This record concerns one T cell receptor beta chain sequence. This record comes from a study of T-cell reconstitution after alpha-beta-depleted transplantation in children. Preparation of the TCRbeta library used unique molecular identifiers. TCRdb redid the calling of the PCR reads with MiXCR, one entry per CDR3 protein. The table shows about 540,000 distinct CDR3 sequences, with approximately 16% occurring only once. The CDR3 runs to 12 residues. V dropped 5 bases and J dropped 3; count of bases not matched to a gene: 0. Germline V CDR1 and CDR2: SQVTM, ANQGSEA. The receptor was isolated from a human donor who donated a stem cell graft to a child with acute lymphoblastic leukemia. J is TRBJ2-2 and V is TRBV29-1; TRBD2 matches at 7 bases. Source: PBMCs from the stem cell graft donor, taken from the stem cell graft. The CDR3 loop reads CSVRGDTGELFF. Here the CDR3 DNA reads TGCAGCGTTCGGGGGGACACCGGGGAGCTGTTTTTT.